A single sample is the source of the 30 T cell receptor beta chains below, sequenced in a study of identical twins. TCRdb re-analysed the 5' RACE reads in MiXCR, keeping a single row per CDR3 protein. The profile covers around 500,000 distinct CDR3 sequences, with more than 13% appearing a single time and approximately 0.52% taken by the ten largest. These data also formed part of another study, on yellow fever vaccine responses in identical twins.

The sample consisted of CD4+ T cells sorted from blood. The receptors stem from a woman younger than 35 in good health.

This clonotype was counted once. The chain combines TRBV5-6 with TRBJ2-1; 11 nucleotides line up with TRBD1. This CDR3 has 15 amino acids. The trim removed 2 bases at V and 7 bases at J, leaving 5 bases unmatched. Germline assignment: CDR1 SGHDT and CDR2 YYEEEE. The chain's CDR3 is CASSFGQGAGNEQFF. DNA for the CDR3: TGTGCCAGCAGCTTTGGACAGGGGGCGGGTAATGAGCAGTTCTTC.

This clonotype was observed a few times. The chain employs TRBV20-1 and TRBJ2-1, with TRBD2 matching 8 bases. Germline trimming cut 0 bases from V and 4 bases from J; bases unmatched to any gene: 5. Germline CDR1 is DFQATT and CDR2 is SNEGSKA (reference sequence). The CDR3 is 15 residues long. In nucleotides, the CDR3 is TGCAGTGCTAGAGATAGGGTAGCGGGATACAATGAGCAGTTCTTC. Protein sequence: CSARDRVAGYNEQFF.

The gene calls are TRBV6-1 and TRBJ2-4; 8 bases fit TRBD2. This CDR3 has 16 residues. Germline CDR1 is MNHNS and CDR2 is SASEGT. The V segment lost 6 bases and the J segment 4 bases; nucleotides outside the gene matches: 11. The DNA of the CDR3 is TGTGCCAGCAGCGACCGTCTAGCGGGCCTGAAAAACATTCAGTACTTC. Its translation: CASSDRLAGLKNIQYF.

This clonotype appeared a few times. The CDR3 loop reads CASSLAGVIDEQFF. In DNA form, the CDR3 reads TGCGCCAGCAGCTTGGCGGGGGTAATAGATGAGCAGTTCTTC. The gene calls are TRBV5-1 and TRBJ2-1, with D tentatively TRBD2 (6 bases). Trimming cost V 0 bases and J 8 bases, with 12 bases left between them. The CDR3 totals 14 residues. Germline V lookup: CDR1 SGHRS, CDR2 YFSETQ.

This clonotype showed up just a few times. CDR3 sequence (DNA): TGTGCCAGCAGCCCAGCAGGGGGAGGGCGCGATGAGCAGTTCTTC. Protein product: CASSPAGGGRDEQFF. V gene TRBV5-6 combines with J gene TRBJ2-1, with D perhaps TRBD1 or TRBD2 (7 bases each). The CDR3 consists of 15 residues. The germline V and J ends were trimmed by 4 bases and 8 bases, with 19 bases remaining between them. The germline CDR1 and CDR2 sequences are SGHDT and YYEEEE.

This clonotype has only a few counts. V gene TRBV20-1 combines with J gene TRBJ2-5; D possibly corresponds to TRBD1 (5 bases). V dropped 6 bases and J dropped 0 bases, with 11 bases sitting between them. The CDR3 is made up of 13 amino acids. Per germline, CDR1 DFQATT and CDR2 SNEGSKA (reference sequence). For the CDR3, the DNA is TGCAGTGCCCTGAGACAGCACCAAGAGACCCAGTACTTC. Protein: CSALRQHQETQYF.

This clonotype was seen only a few times. The V and J genes are TRBV28 and TRBJ2-7, with a weak D call TRBD1 (7 bases). Germline V gene data show CDR1 as MDHEN and CDR2 as SYDVKM. The CDR3 is 14 residues long. Trimming cost V 8 bases and J 5 bases, with 19 bases left between them. The DNA of the CDR3 is TGTGCCAGCGGACGCGGAGGGACAGTCAACGAGCAGTACTTC. Translation gives CASGRGGTVNEQYF.

This chain joins TRBV5-1 and TRBJ2-1; D possibly matches TRBD1 or TRBD2 (6 bases each). CDR1 and CDR2 from the germline V gene are SGHRS and YFSETQ. The CDR3 loop spans 16 amino acids. V was shortened by 4 bases and J by 4 bases, with 18 bases between the two germline ends. The CDR3 DNA reads as TGCGCCAGCAGCGACGGTTCGGGGGCTGAATACAATGAGCAGTTCTTC. This translates into CASSDGSGAEYNEQFF.

V usage is TRBV14 and J usage is TRBJ2-7, with D possibly TRBD1 on 6 matching bases. The V gene lost 4 bases and the J gene lost 3 bases, with 25 bases spanning the gap. Germline V gene data show CDR1 as SGHDN and CDR2 as FVKESK. CDR3 length: 18 amino acids. CDR3 in amino acids: CASSRAGERGSPNYEQYF. CDR3 coding DNA: TGTGCCAGCAGCCGCGCAGGGGAGAGGGGCTCTCCCAACTACGAGCAGTACTTC.

The rearrangement joins TRBV4-2 to TRBJ2-3; D not resolved. The germline V gene encodes CDR1 LGHNA and CDR2 YNFKEQ. Trimming took off 0 bases at V and 9 bases at J, with 10 bases between the two ends. This CDR3 comprises 13 residues. The CDR3 DNA sequence: TGTGCCAGCAGCCAAGATCTTTTACAGACGCAGTATTTT. Protein sequence: CASSQDLLQTQYF.

This clonotype was observed a few times. The rearrangement joins TRBV4-1 to TRBJ2-1; weak D call: TRBD1 (6 bases). The V end was cut by 1 base, the J end by 6 bases, with 16 bases between. Per the germline V gene, CDR1 is MGHRA and CDR2 is YSYEKL. This CDR3 is built from 16 residues. CDR3 DNA: TGCGCCAGCAGCCAAGGAGGCGGTCAGGGGCGCAATGAGCAGTTCTTC. Translating it yields CASSQGGGQGRNEQFF.

This clonotype was observed a handful of times. This chain links TRBV6-1 with TRBJ2-2; D might be TRBD1 (6 bases). Between the trimmed V and J ends, which lost 10 bases and 0 bases, there was a span of 12 bases. This CDR3 has 14 residues. Germline loops: CDR1 MNHNS, CDR2 SASEGT. CDR3 bases: TGTGCCACAGGGGATTATCCGAACACCGGGGAGCTGTTTTTT. Translating gives CATGDYPNTGELFF.

This clonotype was recorded many times. The chain has TRBV15 and TRBJ2-2, with TRBD2 identical over 10 bases. The CDR3 sequence is 16 residues long. CDR1 and CDR2 from the germline V gene are LNHNV and YYDKDF (reference sequence). The V gene end was trimmed by 5 bases and the J gene end by 1 base; junction bases not matched to a gene: 4. The CDR3 here is CATSGGLAENTGELFF. In DNA, the CDR3 is TGTGCCACCAGCGGTGGACTAGCGGAGAACACCGGGGAGCTGTTTTTT.

V gene TRBV5-1 combines with J gene TRBJ1-2; TRBD1 matches 12 bases. Unmatched junction bases numbered 2, after V lost 7 bases and J lost 4 bases. The V gene's germline CDR1 is SGHRS and CDR2 YFSETQ. The CDR3 is made up of 13 amino acids. The CDR3 sequence: CASGTGGAYGYTF. The CDR3 DNA sequence: TGCGCCAGCGGGACAGGGGGCGCCTATGGCTACACCTTC.

Concerning this clonotype: Compared with germline, one end of the junction differs, possibly owing to a read error. This sequence joins TRBV4-1 and TRBJ2-5; the D gene is possibly TRBD2 (7 bases). The CDR3 runs to 19 residues. Looked up from germline, CDR1 is MGHRA and CDR2 is YSYEKL. The DNA for the CDR3 is TGCGCCAGCAGCCAAGAGCCAGAGTCTCTAGTCGGGGGGCAAGGGACCCAGTACTTC. Its translation: CASSQEPESLVGGQGTQYF.

J is TRBJ1-5 and V is TRBV27; maybe TRBD1 (5 bases). Trimming shortened V by 6 bases and J by 0 bases, and 15 bases separated the two germline ends. Germline-derived CDR1 and CDR2 are MNHEY and SMNVEV (reference sequence). This CDR3 contains 16 residues. The CDR3 DNA sequence: TGTGCCAGCAGAAACGTACAGGCAAATAGCAATCAGCCCCAGCATTTT. Amino acids: CASRNVQANSNQPQHF.

This clonotype was counted at least ten times. The rearrangement links TRBV24-1 to TRBJ2-1; 7 bases align to TRBD1. Trimming took 4 bases from V and 11 from J; bases not matched to a gene: 19. The CDR3 totals 17 residues. Germline V gives CDR1 KGHDR, CDR2 SFDVKD. Written as DNA, the CDR3 is TGTGCCACCAGTGACCTTTCCTTTGAGACAGGGCCAAGCAAGCAGTTCTTC. Its translation: CATSDLSFETGPSKQFF.

Ten or more counts support this clonotype. The chain is built from TRBV4-2 and TRBJ2-5, with D uncertain. The V end lost 0 bases, the J end lost 6 bases, and 5 bases lay between the germline ends. Germline V gives CDR1 LGHNA, CDR2 YNFKEQ. The CDR3 is 12 residues long. The CDR3 loop is CASSQDRKTQYF. The DNA of the CDR3 is TGTGCCAGCAGCCAAGATAGGAAGACCCAGTACTTC.

The sample holds a few counts of this clonotype. This chain connects TRBV20-1 to TRBJ2-3; the match to TRBD1 covers 8 bases. The CDR3 totals 11 residues. CDR1 is DFQATT, CDR2 SNEGSKA, per germline (reference sequence). Unmatched junction bases numbered 2, after V lost 4 bases and J lost 8 bases. The CDR3 sequence: CSATTGGTQYF. The CDR3 bases are TGCAGTGCTACCACAGGGGGTACGCAGTATTTT.

In its sample, this clonotype was seen many times. The rearrangement uses TRBV7-2 and TRBJ2-7; D is possibly TRBD2 (5 bases). The CDR3 is made up of 12 amino acids. The germline V and J ends were trimmed by 1 base and 6 bases, with 7 bases remaining between them. Germline lookup yields CDR1 SGHTA and CDR2 FQGNSA. CDR3 region: CASSLDRGEQYF. The CDR3 coding sequence is TGTGCCAGCAGCTTAGATCGGGGCGAGCAGTACTTC. Based on the CDR3 plus reference TRBV7-2 and TRBJ2-7, the full variable domain is GAGVSQSPSNKVTEKGKDVELRCDPISGHTALYWYRQSLGQGLEFLIYFQGNSAPDKSGLPSDRFSAERTGGSVSTLTIQRTQQEDSAVYLCASSLDRGEQYFGPGTRLTVT.

This clonotype turned up a few times. CDR3 residues: CASRSGRFGELFF. The DNA of the CDR3 is TGTGCCAGCAGAAGCGGGAGATTCGGGGAGCTGTTTTTT. The chain couples TRBV7-9 to TRBJ2-2, with 8 positions matching TRBD2. With 6 bases clipped from V and 7 bases from J, the junction kept 4 bases outside the gene matches. CDR1 is SEHNR, CDR2 FQNEAQ, per germline (reference sequence). This CDR3 is 13 amino acids long.

This clonotype occurred a few times. The rearrangement joins TRBV4-3 to TRBJ2-3, with TRBD1 as a possible D gene (5 bases). V was clipped by 0 bases and J by 6 bases, with 13 bases between them. The CDR3 runs to 15 residues. CDR1 is LGHNA, CDR2 YSLEER, per germline. This CDR3 reads CASSQDLGARDTQYF. For the CDR3, the DNA is TGCGCCAGCAGCCAAGATTTAGGGGCAAGGGATACGCAGTATTTT.

Many counts were recorded for this clonotype. The V call is TRBV5-1, the J call TRBJ2-5, with a weak D call TRBD2 (6 bases). V lost 2 bases and J 0 bases, leaving 11 bases between the germline ends. From germline, CDR1 is SGHRS and CDR2 YFSETQ. This CDR3 spans 15 amino acids. The CDR3 DNA is TGCGCCAGCAGCTTTTACGGGACTCACCAAGAGACCCAGTACTTC. Translation gives CASSFYGTHQETQYF. The whole variable domain, filled in from reference TRBV5-1 and TRBJ2-5, reads KAGVTQTPRYLIKTRGQQVTLSCSPISGHRSVSWYQQTPGQGLQFLFEYFSETQRNKGNFPGRFSGRQFSNSRSEMNVSTLELGDSALYLCASSFYGTHQETQYFGPGTRLLVL.

The chain has TRBV7-8 and TRBJ2-7; tentatively, D is TRBD1 or TRBD2 (5 bases each). Germline V CDR1 and CDR2: SGHVS, FQNEAQ. Deletions cut 4 bases from V and 0 bases from J, with 13 bases between. The CDR3 length is 15 residues. The CDR3 region is CASSSPGPTSYEQYF. CDR3 bases: TGTGCCAGCAGCTCACCGGGACCAACCTCCTACGAGCAGTACTTC.

CDR3 sequence: CASIGTEDIQYF. CDR3 DNA sequence: TGCGCCAGCATCGGGACGGAGGACATTCAGTACTTC. This chain uses TRBV5-1 with TRBJ2-4, with D perhaps TRBD1 or TRBD2 (5 bases each). The CDR3 contains 12 residues. V was pared by 6 bases and J by 8 bases, with 12 bases between. Germline CDR1 SGHRS, CDR2 YFSETQ. The complete variable domain, with remaining parts taken from reference TRBV5-1 and TRBJ2-4, reads KAGVTQTPRYLIKTRGQQVTLSCSPISGHRSVSWYQQTPGQGLQFLFEYFSETQRNKGNFPGRFSGRQFSNSRSEMNVSTLELGDSALYLCASIGTEDIQYFGAGTRLSVL.

The V call is TRBV4-3, the J call TRBJ2-7; D not certain. The V and J ends lost 0 bases and 1 base respectively, with 10 bases between them. The CDR3 is 15 amino acids. In germline, CDR1 is LGHNA, CDR2 YSLEER. The CDR3 DNA reads as TGCGCCAGCAGCCAAGATTCGCGGCTGTCCTACGAGCAGTACTTC. It yields the protein CASSQDSRLSYEQYF.

This clonotype was detected only a few times. The rearrangement joins TRBV3-1 to TRBJ2-3; 11 nucleotides line up with TRBD2. Germline V gene lookup returns CDR1 LGHDT and CDR2 YNNKEL (reference sequence). The CDR3 covers 16 residues. The ends lost 1 base at V and 5 bases at J; junction bases unmatched: 5. The CDR3 protein is CASSQVIAGGRDTQYF. CDR3 nucleotide sequence: TGTGCCAGCAGCCAAGTTATAGCGGGGGGGCGAGATACGCAGTATTTT.

In its sample, this clonotype was seen a few times. The V call is TRBV20-1, the J call TRBJ2-5; 12 bases line up with TRBD2. CDR1 and CDR2 from the germline V gene are DFQATT and SNEGSKA (reference sequence). Trimming cost V 1 base and J 4 bases; bases outside gene matches: 4. The CDR3 extends over 15 amino acids. CDR3 residues: CSARGLAGVGETQYF. CDR3 bases: TGCAGTGCTAGAGGACTAGCGGGAGTCGGAGAGACCCAGTACTTC.

This clonotype was counted only a few times. This chain uses TRBV7-2 with TRBJ2-7; D ambiguous. The germline V and J ends were trimmed by 0 bases and 9 bases, with 12 bases remaining between them. The CDR3 loop spans 13 amino acids. The V gene's germline CDR1 is SGHTA and CDR2 FQGNSA. CDR3 region: CASSLARGEWQYF. CDR3 nucleotides: TGTGCCAGCAGCTTAGCAAGAGGAGAGTGGCAGTACTTC. Filled out from reference TRBV7-2 and TRBJ2-7, the complete variable domain reads GAGVSQSPSNKVTEKGKDVELRCDPISGHTALYWYRQSLGQGLEFLIYFQGNSAPDKSGLPSDRFSAERTGGSVSTLTIQRTQQEDSAVYLCASSLARGEWQYFGPGTRLTVT.

This clonotype was found a few times. The chain uses TRBV4-2 and TRBJ2-1; D may be TRBD2 (6 bases). V was clipped by 1 base and J by 7 bases, with 17 bases between them. Germline assignment: CDR1 LGHNA and CDR2 YNFKEQ. This CDR3 contains 16 residues. The CDR3 DNA is TGTGCCAGCAGCCAAGGTGCGGGGACGCACCTGAATGAGCAGTTCTTC. It codes for CASSQGAGTHLNEQFF.